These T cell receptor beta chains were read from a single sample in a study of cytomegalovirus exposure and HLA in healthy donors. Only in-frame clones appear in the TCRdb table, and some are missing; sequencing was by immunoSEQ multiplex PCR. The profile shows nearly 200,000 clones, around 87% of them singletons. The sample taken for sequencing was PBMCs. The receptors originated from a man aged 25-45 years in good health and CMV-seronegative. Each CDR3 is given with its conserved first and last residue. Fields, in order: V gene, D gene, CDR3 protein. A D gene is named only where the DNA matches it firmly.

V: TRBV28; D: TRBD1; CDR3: CASSFLDRVSTEAFF
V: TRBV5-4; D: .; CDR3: CASSSQGAGDEKLFF
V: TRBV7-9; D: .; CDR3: CASSAETGFYGYTF
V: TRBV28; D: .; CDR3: CASSFRGTSSYEQYF
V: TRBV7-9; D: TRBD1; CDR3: CASSPPGQNYGYTF
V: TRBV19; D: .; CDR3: CASRNSPNTGELFF
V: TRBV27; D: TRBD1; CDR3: CASRGQGAGANVLTF
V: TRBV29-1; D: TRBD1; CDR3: CSAGTENTGELFF
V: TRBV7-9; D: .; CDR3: CSSSLVFGLEGTEAFF
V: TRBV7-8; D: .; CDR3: CASSRSAGYPAKNIQYF
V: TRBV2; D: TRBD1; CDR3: CAGSGQGSYEQYF
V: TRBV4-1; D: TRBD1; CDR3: CASRFDRVGDTQYF
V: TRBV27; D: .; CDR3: CASLNFPRVSGNTIYF
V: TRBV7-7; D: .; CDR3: CASSLGSEALYEQYF
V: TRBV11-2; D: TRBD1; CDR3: CASSPRGGLSNQPQHF
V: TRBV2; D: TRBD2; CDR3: CASRKRLAGSTDTQYF
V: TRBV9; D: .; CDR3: CASSTERATDTQYF